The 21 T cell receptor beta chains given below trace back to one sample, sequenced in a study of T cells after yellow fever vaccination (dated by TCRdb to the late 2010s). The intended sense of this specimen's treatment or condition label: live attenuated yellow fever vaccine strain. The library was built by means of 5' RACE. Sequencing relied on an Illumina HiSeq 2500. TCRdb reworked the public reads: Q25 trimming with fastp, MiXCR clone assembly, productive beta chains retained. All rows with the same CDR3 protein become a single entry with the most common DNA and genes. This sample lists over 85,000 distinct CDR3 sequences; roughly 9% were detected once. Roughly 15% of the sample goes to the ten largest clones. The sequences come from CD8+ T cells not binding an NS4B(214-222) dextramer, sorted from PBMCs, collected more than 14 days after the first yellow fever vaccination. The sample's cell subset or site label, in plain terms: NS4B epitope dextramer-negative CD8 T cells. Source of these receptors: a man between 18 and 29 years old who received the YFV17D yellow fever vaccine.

The DNA of the CDR3 is TGTGCCACCAGTGACAAGAATAGCGGGGGGGAGCAGTACTTC. The encoded protein is CATSDKNSGGEQYF. The chain combines TRBV24-1 with TRBJ2-7, with 10 bases aligning to TRBD2. Germline CDR1 KGHDR, CDR2 SFDVKD. V lost 4 bases to trimming and J lost 7 bases; unmatched junction nucleotides: 6. This CDR3 has 14 amino acids.

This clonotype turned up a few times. DNA for the CDR3: TGTGCCAGCAGTTACTCGGGGACGTTTGGCTACACCTTC. Its translation: CASSYSGTFGYTF. The V gene is TRBV6-5, the J gene TRBJ1-2; the D gene is possibly TRBD1 (5 bases). This CDR3 is built from 13 residues. CDR1 is MNHEY and CDR2 is SVGAGI in the germline V gene. V gave up 0 bases and J gave up 7 bases, with 9 bases separating them.

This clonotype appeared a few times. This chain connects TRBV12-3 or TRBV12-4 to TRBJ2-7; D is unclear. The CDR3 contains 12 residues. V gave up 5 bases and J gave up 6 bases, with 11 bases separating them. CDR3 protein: CASSPSGAEQYV. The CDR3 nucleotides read TGTGCCAGCAGTCCTTCAGGCGCCGAGCAGTACGTC.

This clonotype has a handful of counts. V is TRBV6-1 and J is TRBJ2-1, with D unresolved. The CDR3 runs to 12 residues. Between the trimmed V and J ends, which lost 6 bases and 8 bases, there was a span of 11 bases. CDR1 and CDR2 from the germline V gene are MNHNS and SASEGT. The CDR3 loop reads CASSFPVDEQFF. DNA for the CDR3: TGTGCCAGCAGCTTCCCAGTGGATGAGCAGTTCTTC.

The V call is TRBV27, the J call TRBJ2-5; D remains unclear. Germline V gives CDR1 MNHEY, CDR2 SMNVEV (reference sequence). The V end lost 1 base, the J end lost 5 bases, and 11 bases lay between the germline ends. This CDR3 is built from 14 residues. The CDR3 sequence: CASSLFPGSETQYF. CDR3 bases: TGTGCCAGCAGTTTATTTCCAGGATCGGAGACCCAGTACTTC.

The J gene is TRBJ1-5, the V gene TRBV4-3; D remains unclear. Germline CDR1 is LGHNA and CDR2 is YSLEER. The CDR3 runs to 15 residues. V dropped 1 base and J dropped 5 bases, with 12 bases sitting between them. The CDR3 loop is CASSQALGRYQPQHF. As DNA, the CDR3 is TGCGCCAGCAGCCAAGCTTTGGGCCGGTATCAGCCCCAGCATTTT.

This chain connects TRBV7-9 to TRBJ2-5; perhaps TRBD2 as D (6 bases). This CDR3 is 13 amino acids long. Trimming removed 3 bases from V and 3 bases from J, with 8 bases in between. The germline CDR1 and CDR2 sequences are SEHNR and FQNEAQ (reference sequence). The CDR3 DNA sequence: TGTGCCAGCAGCTTGGAGGGGAAAGAGACCCAGTACTTC. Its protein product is CASSLEGKETQYF.

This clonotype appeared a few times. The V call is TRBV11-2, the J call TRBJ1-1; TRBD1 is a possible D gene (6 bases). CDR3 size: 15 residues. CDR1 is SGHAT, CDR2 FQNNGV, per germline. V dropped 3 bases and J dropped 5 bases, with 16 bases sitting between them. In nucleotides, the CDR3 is TGTGCCAGCAGCTTCGGACAGACCCAGGTTACTGAAGCTTTCTTT. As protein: CASSFGQTQVTEAFF. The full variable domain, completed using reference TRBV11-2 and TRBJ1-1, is EAGVAQSPRYKIIEKRQSVAFWCNPISGHATLYWYQQILGQGPKLLIQFQNNGVVDDSQLPKDRFSAERLKGVDSTLKIQPAKLEDSAVYLCASSFGQTQVTEAFFGQGTRLTVV.

This CDR3 reads CASRQGRPGSPLHF. In nucleotides, the CDR3 is TGTGCCAGCAGGCAGGGACGGCCCGGTTCACCCCTCCACTTT. J is TRBJ1-6 and V is TRBV12-3 or TRBV12-4, with D perhaps matching TRBD1 (5 bases). The CDR3 extends over 14 amino acids. Trimming removed 6 bases from V and 9 bases from J, with 15 bases in between.

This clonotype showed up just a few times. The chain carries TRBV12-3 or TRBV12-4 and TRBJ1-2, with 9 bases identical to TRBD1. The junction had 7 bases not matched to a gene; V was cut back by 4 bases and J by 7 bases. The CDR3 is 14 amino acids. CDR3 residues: CASSSRTGGVGYTF. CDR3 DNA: TGTGCCAGCAGTTCCCGAACAGGGGGCGTTGGCTACACCTTC.

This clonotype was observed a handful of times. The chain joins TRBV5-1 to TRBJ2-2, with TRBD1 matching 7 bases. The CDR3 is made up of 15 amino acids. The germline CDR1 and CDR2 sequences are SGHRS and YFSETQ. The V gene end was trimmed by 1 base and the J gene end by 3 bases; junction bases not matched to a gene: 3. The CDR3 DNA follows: TGCGCCAGCAGCTTGCGGGACAGCTACACCGGGGAGCTGTTTTTT. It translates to CASSLRDSYTGELFF. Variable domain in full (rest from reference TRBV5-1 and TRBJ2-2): KAGVTQTPRYLIKTRGQQVTLSCSPISGHRSVSWYQQTPGQGLQFLFEYFSETQRNKGNFPGRFSGRQFSNSRSEMNVSTLELGDSALYLCASSLRDSYTGELFFGEGSRLTVL.

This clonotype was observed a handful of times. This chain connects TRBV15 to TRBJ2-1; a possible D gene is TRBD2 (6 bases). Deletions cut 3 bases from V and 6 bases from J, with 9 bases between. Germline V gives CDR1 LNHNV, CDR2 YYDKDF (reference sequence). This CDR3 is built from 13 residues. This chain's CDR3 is CATSSGGSNEQFF. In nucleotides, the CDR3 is TGTGCCACCAGCAGCGGAGGGAGCAATGAGCAGTTCTTC.

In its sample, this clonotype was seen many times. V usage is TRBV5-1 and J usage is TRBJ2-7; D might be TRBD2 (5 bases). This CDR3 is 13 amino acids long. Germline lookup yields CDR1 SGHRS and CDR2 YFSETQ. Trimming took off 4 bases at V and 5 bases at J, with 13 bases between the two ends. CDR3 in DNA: TGCGCCAGCAGCCCCTGGCCGGAGGACGAGCAGTACTTC. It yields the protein CASSPWPEDEQYF.

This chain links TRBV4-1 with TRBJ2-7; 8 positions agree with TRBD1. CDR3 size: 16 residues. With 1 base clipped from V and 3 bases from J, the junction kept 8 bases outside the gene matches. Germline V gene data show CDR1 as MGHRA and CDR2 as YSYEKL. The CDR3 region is CASSQASGTGDYEQYF. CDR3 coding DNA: TGCGCCAGCAGCCAAGCTTCCGGGACAGGCGACTACGAGCAGTACTTC.

The CDR3 is CASSRPTGRMNTEAFF. Here the CDR3 DNA reads TGCGCCAGCAGCCGACCAACAGGGCGAATGAACACTGAAGCTTTCTTT. V gene TRBV4-1 combines with J gene TRBJ1-1; D perhaps matches TRBD1 (6 bases). CDR1 MGHRA and CDR2 YSYEKL come from the germline V gene. CDR3 length equals 16 residues. The ends were cut back, 4 bases at V and 0 bases at J, with 15 bases in the middle.

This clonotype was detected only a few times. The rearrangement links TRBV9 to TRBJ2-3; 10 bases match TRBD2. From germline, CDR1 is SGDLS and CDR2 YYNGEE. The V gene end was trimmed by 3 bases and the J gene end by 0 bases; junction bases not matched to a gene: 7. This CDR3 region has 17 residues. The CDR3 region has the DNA TGTGCCAGCAGCGCCAACCTAGCGGGGGAGAGCACAGATACGCAGTATTTT. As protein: CASSANLAGESTDTQYF.

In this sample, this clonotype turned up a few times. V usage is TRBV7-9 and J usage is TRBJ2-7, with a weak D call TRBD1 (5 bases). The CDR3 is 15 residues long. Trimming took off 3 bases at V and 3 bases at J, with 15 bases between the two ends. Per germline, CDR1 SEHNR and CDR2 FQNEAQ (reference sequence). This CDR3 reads CASSFRSGLFYEQYV. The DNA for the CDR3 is TGTGCCAGCAGCTTTCGGTCAGGGTTGTTCTACGAGCAGTACGTC.

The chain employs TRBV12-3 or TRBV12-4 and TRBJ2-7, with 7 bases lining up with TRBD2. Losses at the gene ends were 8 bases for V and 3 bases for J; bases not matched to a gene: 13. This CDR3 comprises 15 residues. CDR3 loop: CASPQGLAALYEQYV. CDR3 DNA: TGTGCCAGCCCACAAGGGCTAGCGGCGCTCTACGAGCAGTACGTC.

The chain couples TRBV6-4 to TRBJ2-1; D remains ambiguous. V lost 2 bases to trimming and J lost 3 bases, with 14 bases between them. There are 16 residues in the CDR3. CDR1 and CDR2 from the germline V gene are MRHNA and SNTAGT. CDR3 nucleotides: TGTGCCAGCAGTGACCTCAGCAGACTTCTCTACAATGAGCAGTTCTTC. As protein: CASSDLSRLLYNEQFF.

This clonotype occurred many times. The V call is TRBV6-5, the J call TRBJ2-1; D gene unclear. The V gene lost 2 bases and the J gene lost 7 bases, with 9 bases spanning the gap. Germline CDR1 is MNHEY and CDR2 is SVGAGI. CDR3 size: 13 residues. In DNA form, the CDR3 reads TGTGCCAGCAGTTACGGACCGTTGAATGAGCAGTTCTTC. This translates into CASSYGPLNEQFF.

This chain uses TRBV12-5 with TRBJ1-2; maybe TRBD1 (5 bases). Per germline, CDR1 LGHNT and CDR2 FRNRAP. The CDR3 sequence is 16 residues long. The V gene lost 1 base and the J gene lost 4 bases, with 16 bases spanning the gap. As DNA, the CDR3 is TGTGCTAGTGGTTTGGGGGCGGCGGGGGACGGCTATGGCTACACCTTC. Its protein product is CASGLGAAGDGYGYTF.